These 14 T cell receptor beta chains originate from one sample sequenced in a study of beta chain features in type 1 diabetes. Whole-study findings and limits: Shorter TCRB CDR3s, moderately but significantly so, were found in Type 1 diabetes patients in all four CD4+ subsets.

The isolated RNA, all of it, was reverse transcribed, so expressed TCRB transcripts were what got sequenced. Sequencing was performed with immunoSEQ multiplex PCR; in TCRdb, only in-frame clones are kept and a portion is missing. This sample yields around 40,000 clones, of which approximately 70% are seen a single time; about 2.1% belongs to the top ten. Which antigens these TCRs recognize remains unknown. Sequencing input: Tregs from blood. The receptor source for this set is a woman younger than 30 with type 1 diabetes.

The gene calls are TRBV5-4 and TRBJ2-3; the D gene is possibly TRBD1 (6 bases). CDR1 and CDR2 from the germline V gene are SGHNT and YYREEE (reference sequence). This CDR3 contains 12 residues. Between the trimmed V and J ends, which lost 4 bases and 7 bases, there was a span of 10 bases. The CDR3 DNA reads as TGTGCCAGCAGCGTGGACAGTTATACGCAGTATTTT. It is translated as CASSVDSYTQYF.

Only a few counts were recorded for this clone. This sequence joins TRBV28 and TRBJ2-2; no reliable D call. V was trimmed by 3 bases and J by 2 bases, leaving 4 bases between them. Per germline, CDR1 MDHEN and CDR2 SYDVKM. The CDR3 has 13 amino acids. Here the CDR3 reads CASSFLNTGELFF. The CDR3 nucleotides read TGTGCCAGCAGTTTCCTCAACACCGGGGAGCTGTTTTTT.

The chain is built from TRBV18 and TRBJ2-7; D remains unclear. The CDR3 loop spans 12 amino acids. Germline values: CDR1 KGHSH, CDR2 LQKENI. V dropped 5 bases and J dropped 6 bases, with 11 bases sitting between them. This chain's CDR3 is CASSNYPPEQYF. As DNA, the CDR3 is TGTGCCAGCTCAAACTATCCGCCCGAGCAGTACTTC.

The chain recombines TRBV4-1 with TRBJ1-1; 9 bases are a match to TRBD1. V was clipped by 4 bases and J by 0 bases; unmatched bases: 6. Germline values: CDR1 MGHRA, CDR2 YSYEKL. This CDR3 has 16 amino acids. CDR3 nucleotides: TGCGCCAGCAGCCCCGGGACAGGGAACATGAACACTGAAGCTTTCTTT. Amino acids: CASSPGTGNMNTEAFF.

This chain connects TRBV13 to TRBJ1-2; 7 bases match TRBD1. CDR1 is PRHDT, CDR2 FYEKMQ, per germline (reference sequence). This CDR3 is built from 16 residues. With V trimmed by 4 bases and J by 5 bases, 13 bases remained unmatched. The chain's CDR3 is CASSSRQGHRLYGYTF. The CDR3 DNA follows: TGTGCCAGCAGCTCCAGACAGGGTCATAGGTTGTATGGCTACACCTTC.

The CDR3 bases are TGTGCCAGCAGACTCACGGGGGCCAACGTCCTGACTTTC. Encoded protein: CASRLTGANVLTF. The chain links TRBV6-6 to TRBJ2-6; D is unresolved. Germline V lookup: CDR1 MNHNY, CDR2 SVGAGI (reference sequence). The CDR3 spans 13 residues. Between the trimmed V and J ends, which lost 6 bases and 4 bases, there was a span of 7 bases.

The chain joins TRBV29-1 to TRBJ1-3; no reliable D call. The CDR3 is made up of 12 amino acids. V shed 3 bases and J shed 4 bases, with 7 bases lying between them. CDR1 and CDR2 from the germline V gene are SQVTM and ANQGSEA. The CDR3: CSVDSAGNTIYF. The CDR3 DNA reads TGCAGCGTTGACAGCGCCGGAAACACCATATATTTT.

This chain joins TRBV6-6 and TRBJ2-7; 9 positions agree with TRBD1. From germline, CDR1 is MNHNY and CDR2 SVGAGI (reference sequence). The length of the CDR3 is 14 residues. Trimming cost V 8 bases and J 2 bases; bases outside gene matches: 7. The CDR3, as DNA: TGTGCCAGCTTGAGGGGGACAGGGACCTACGAGCAGTACTTC. It yields the protein CASLRGTGTYEQYF.

This clone was seen just once. The V gene is TRBV19, the J gene TRBJ2-5, with no clear D. The germline V gene encodes CDR1 LNHDA and CDR2 SQIVND (reference sequence). The CDR3 is made up of 13 amino acids. Trimming pared 5 bases from V and 4 bases from J, leaving 11 bases between. The CDR3: CASSARGGETQYF. In DNA, the CDR3 is TGTGCCAGTAGTGCCCGAGGCGGAGAGACCCAGTACTTC.

The rearrangement uses TRBV23-1 and TRBJ1-3; no firm D call. TRBV23-1 is annotated as an ORF whose role is uncertain. This CDR3 spans 14 amino acids. The V gene lost 4 bases and the J gene lost 4 bases, with 11 bases spanning the gap. The CDR3 bases are TGCGCCAGCAGTCTAGCCTCTTCCGGAAACACCATATATTTT. Translated: CASSLASSGNTIYF.

The chain links TRBV11-2 to TRBJ1-2; weak D call: TRBD1 (5 bases). Germline CDR1 reads SGHAT; CDR2 reads FQNNGV. This CDR3 comprises 14 residues. V dropped 0 bases and J dropped 4 bases, with 9 bases sitting between them. The chain's CDR3 is CASSLDWGGYGYTF. The CDR3 DNA reads as TGTGCCAGCAGCTTAGATTGGGGGGGCTATGGCTACACCTTC.

This chain connects TRBV6-6 to TRBJ2-3; D gene ambiguous. The CDR3 covers 12 residues. Trimming took 6 bases from V and 4 from J, leaving 8 bases between them. CDR1 MNHNY and CDR2 SVGAGI come from the germline V gene (reference sequence). Here the CDR3 DNA reads TGTGCCAGCAGCCGAACGGCAGATACGCAGTATTTT. Protein sequence: CASSRTADTQYF.

This clone was observed a handful of times. This chain connects TRBV28 to TRBJ1-1, with D possibly TRBD1 on 5 matching bases. The CDR3 has 13 amino acids. CDR1 is MDHEN, CDR2 SYDVKM, per germline. Between the trimmed V and J ends, which lost 6 bases and 5 bases, there was a span of 13 bases. The CDR3 region is CASSPGGRTEAFF. Written as DNA, the CDR3 is TGTGCCAGCAGCCCGGGGGGGAGGACTGAAGCTTTCTTT.

This chain joins TRBV7-6 and TRBJ2-2, with 14 bases aligning to TRBD2. The germline V gene has CDR1 SGHVS and CDR2 FNYEAQ. The CDR3 totals 16 residues. V was pared by 3 bases and J by 7 bases, with 4 bases of the junction left unmatched. Here the CDR3 DNA reads TGTGCCAGCAGCTTGGGACTAGCGGGAGATGTCGGGGAGCTGTTTTTT. It encodes CASSLGLAGDVGELFF.